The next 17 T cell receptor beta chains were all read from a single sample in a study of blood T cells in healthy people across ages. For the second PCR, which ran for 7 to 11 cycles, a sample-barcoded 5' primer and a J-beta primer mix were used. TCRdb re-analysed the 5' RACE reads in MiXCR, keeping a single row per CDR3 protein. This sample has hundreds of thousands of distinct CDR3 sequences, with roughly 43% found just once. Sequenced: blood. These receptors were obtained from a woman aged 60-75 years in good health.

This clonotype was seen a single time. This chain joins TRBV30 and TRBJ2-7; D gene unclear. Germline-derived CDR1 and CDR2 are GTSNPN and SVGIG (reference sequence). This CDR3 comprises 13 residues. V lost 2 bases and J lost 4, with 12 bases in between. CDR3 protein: CAWSLWTSYEQYF. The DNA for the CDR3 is TGTGCCTGGAGTCTCTGGACCTCGTACGAGCAGTACTTC.

The chain's CDR3 is CSARDPDSSSQHF. Here the CDR3 DNA reads TGCAGTGCTAGAGATCCCGACAGCAGTTCCCAGCATTTT. The V and J genes are TRBV20-1 and TRBJ1-5, with a possible D match to TRBD1 (5 bases). Trimming took off 0 bases at V and 11 bases at J, with 14 bases between the two ends. CDR3 length equals 13 residues. Germline V CDR1 and CDR2: DFQATT, SNEGSKA (reference sequence).

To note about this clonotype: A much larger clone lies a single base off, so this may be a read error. The CDR3 nucleotides read TGTGCCAGCAGCGCCGCGGGAGGGCCTTCAGTTGAGGCTGAGCAGTACTTC. Residues: CASSAAGGPSVEAEQYF. This chain links TRBV9 with TRBJ2-5; 9 bases align to TRBD2. CDR1 is SGDLS, CDR2 YYNGEE, per germline. The CDR3 consists of 17 residues. V dropped 3 bases and J dropped 11; count of bases not matched to a gene: 20.

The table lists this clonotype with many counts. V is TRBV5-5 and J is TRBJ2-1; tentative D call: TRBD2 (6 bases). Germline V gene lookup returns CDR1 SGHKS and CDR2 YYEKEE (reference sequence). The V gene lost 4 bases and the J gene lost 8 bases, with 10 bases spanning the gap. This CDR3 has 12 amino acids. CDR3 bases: TGTGCCAGCAGCGGGACTGGGGATGAGCAGTTCTTC. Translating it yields CASSGTGDEQFF.

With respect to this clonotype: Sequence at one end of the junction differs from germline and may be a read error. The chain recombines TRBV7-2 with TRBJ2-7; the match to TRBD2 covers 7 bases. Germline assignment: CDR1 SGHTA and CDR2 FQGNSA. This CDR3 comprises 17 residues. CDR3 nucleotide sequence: TGTGCCGGCAGCTTAGGGACGCTAGCGGATAGCTCCTACGAGCAGTACTTC. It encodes CAGSLGTLADSSYEQYF. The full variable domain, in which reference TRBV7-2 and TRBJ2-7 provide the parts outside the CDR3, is GAGVSQSPSNKVTEKGKDVELRCDPISGHTALYWYRQSLGQGLEFLIYFQGNSAPDKSGLPSDRFSAERTGGSVSTLTIQRTQQEDSAVYLCAGSLGTLADSSYEQYFGPGTRLTVT.

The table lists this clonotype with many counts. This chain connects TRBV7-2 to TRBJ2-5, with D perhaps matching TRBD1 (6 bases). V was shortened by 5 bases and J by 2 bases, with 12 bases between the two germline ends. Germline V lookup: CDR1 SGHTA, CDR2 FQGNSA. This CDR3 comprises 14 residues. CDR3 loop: CASSPGQQQETQYF. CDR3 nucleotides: TGTGCCAGCAGCCCTGGACAGCAACAAGAGACCCAGTACTTC.

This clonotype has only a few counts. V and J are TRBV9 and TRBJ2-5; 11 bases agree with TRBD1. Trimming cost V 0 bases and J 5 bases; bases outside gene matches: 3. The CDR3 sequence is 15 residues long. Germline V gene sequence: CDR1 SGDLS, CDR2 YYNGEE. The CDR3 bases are TGTGCCAGCAGCGTAGTGGACAGGGGGCGTGAGACCCAGTACTTC. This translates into CASSVVDRGRETQYF.

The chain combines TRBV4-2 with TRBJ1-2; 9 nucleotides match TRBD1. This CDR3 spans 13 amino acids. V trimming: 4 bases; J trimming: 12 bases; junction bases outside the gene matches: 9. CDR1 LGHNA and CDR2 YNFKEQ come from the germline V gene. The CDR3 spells CASSPSGTGRHTF. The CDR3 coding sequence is TGTGCCAGCAGCCCGAGCGGGACAGGGAGGCACACCTTC.

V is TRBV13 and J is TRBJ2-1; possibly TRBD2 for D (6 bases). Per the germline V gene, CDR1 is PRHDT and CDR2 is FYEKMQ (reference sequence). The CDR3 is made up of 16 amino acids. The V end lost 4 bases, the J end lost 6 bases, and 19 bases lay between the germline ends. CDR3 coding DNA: TGTGCCAGCAGCTCCCCGCCGGCACTAGCATCCAATGAGCAGTTCTTC. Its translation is CASSSPPALASNEQFF. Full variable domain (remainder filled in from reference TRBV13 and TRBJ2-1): AAGVIQSPRHLIKEKRETATLKCYPIPRHDTVYWYQQGPGQDPQFLISFYEKMQSDKGSIPDRFSAQQFSDYHSELNMSSLELGDSALYFCASSSPPALASNEQFFGPGTRLTVL.

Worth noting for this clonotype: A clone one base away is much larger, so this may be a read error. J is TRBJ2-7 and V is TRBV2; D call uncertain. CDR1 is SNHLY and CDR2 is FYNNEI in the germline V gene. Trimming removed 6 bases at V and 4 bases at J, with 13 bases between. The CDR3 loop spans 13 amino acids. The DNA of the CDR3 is TGTGCCAGCAGGGGGATAGCTACGTACGAGCAGTACTTC. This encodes CASRGIATYEQYF.

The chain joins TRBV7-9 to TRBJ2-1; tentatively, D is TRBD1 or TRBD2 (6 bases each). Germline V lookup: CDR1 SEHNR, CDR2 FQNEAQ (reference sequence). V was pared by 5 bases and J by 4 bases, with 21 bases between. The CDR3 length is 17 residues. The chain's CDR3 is CASSGTGRGPGYNEQFF. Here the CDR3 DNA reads TGTGCCAGCAGCGGCACGGGCCGGGGGCCGGGGTACAATGAGCAGTTCTTC.

CDR3 amino acids: CASSDWAKTVNNEQFF. CDR3 sequence (DNA): TGTGCCAGCAGTGACTGGGCCAAGACGGTCAACAATGAGCAGTTCTTC. The V and J genes are TRBV6-2 or TRBV6-3 and TRBJ2-1; no clear D gene. CDR3 length: 16 amino acids. Germline-derived CDR1 and CDR2 are MNHEY and SVGEGT. V was clipped by 5 bases and J by 5 bases, with 19 bases between them.

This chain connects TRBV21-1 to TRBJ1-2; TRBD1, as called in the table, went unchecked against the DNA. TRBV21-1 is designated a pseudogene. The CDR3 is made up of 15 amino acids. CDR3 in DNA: TGTGCCAGCAGCAAAGGGATAACAGGCAACTATGGCTACACCTTC. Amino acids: CASSKGITGNYGYTF.

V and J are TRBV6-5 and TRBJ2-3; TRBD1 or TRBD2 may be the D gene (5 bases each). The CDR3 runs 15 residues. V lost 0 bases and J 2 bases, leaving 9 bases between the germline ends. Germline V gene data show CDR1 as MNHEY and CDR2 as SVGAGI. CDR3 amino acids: CASSYSLGTTDTQYF. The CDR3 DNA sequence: TGTGCCAGCAGTTACTCCCTTGGGACCACAGATACGCAGTATTTT.

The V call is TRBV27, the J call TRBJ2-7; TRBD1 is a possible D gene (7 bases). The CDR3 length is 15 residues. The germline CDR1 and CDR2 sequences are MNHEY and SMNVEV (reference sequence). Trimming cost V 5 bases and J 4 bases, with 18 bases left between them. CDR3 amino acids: CASSHRSPGGYEQYF. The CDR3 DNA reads TGTGCCAGCAGTCACCGAAGCCCAGGGGGGTACGAGCAGTACTTC.

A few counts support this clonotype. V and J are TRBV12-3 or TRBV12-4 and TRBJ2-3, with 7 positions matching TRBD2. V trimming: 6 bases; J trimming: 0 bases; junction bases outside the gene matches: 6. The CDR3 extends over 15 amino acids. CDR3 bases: TGTGCCAGCAGCCCGCTAGCGGTTAGCACAGATACGCAGTATTTT. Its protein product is CASSPLAVSTDTQYF.

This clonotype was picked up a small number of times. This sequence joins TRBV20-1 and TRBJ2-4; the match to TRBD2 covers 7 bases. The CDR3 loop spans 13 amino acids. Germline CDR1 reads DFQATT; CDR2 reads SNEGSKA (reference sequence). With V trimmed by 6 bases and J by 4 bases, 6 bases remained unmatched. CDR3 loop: CSAASGGKNIQYF. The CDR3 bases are TGCAGTGCCGCCTCGGGGGGTAAAAACATTCAGTACTTC.